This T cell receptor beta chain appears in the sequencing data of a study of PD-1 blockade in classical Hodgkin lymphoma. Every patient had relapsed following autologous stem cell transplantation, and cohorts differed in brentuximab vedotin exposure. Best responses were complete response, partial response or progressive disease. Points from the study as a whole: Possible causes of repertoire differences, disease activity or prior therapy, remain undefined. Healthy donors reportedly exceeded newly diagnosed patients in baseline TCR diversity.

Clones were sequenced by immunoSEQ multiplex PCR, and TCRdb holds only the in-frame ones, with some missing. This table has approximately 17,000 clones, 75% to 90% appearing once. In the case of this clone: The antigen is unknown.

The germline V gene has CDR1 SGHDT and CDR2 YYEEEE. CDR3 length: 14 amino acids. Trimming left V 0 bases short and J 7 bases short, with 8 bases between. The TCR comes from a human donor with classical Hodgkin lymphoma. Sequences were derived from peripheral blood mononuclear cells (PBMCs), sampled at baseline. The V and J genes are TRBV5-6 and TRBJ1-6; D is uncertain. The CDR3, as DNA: TGTGCCAGCAGCTTGGCTTCAAAGAATTCACCCCTCCACTTT. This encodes CASSLASKNSPLHF.